The clone carrying this TCR beta chain was counted between two and nine times. The target antigen is unknown. These data are taken from a study of cytomegalovirus exposure and HLA in healthy donors. General study findings and limits: It has been reported that TCR beta sequences accurately predicted the HLA-A and HLA-B alleles of most subjects.

The PCR employed 60 Vbeta primers together with 13 Jbeta primers. Libraries were prepared by immunoSEQ multiplex PCR; TCRdb keeps only in-frame clonotypes and omits some of them. The sample has approximately 150,000 clones, roughly four fifths seen once. The TCR comes from a man in his forties in good health and CMV-seronegative. The sample consisted of PBMCs.

CDR3 protein: CASSAWDKFEWNTEAFF. As DNA, the CDR3 is TGTGCCAGCAGCGCCTGGGACAAATTCGAGTGGAACACTGAAGCTTTCTTT. The chain has TRBV7-9 and TRBJ1-1; possibly TRBD1 for D (6 bases). CDR1 is SEHNR and CDR2 is FQNEAQ in the germline V gene (reference sequence). V was trimmed by 5 bases and J by 1 base, leaving 20 bases between them. The CDR3 has 17 residues.